The clone carrying this T cell receptor (beta chain) showed up just once. As yet, its antigen is unknown. Trimming stripped 3 bases from V and 1 base from J, with 15 bases between. CDR1 is LGHNA, CDR2 YNFKEQ, per germline. CDR3 length equals 16 residues. Combining a sample-barcoded 5' primer with a J-beta primer mix, a second PCR ran for about 7 to 12 cycles. One entry per CDR3 protein results from TCRdb running MiXCR on the 5' RACE reads. The data hold over 950,000 distinct CDR3 sequences, with just over 50% observed a single time. This entry is derived from a study of blood T cells in healthy people across ages. Overall study results and limits: Naive T cell percentage showed a strong correlation with TCR beta diversity. Naive CD4+ cells and diversity were both higher in long-lived donors than in aged donors. CMV infection status of these donors was not known.

Approximately 9 milliliters was the volume of peripheral blood drawn from each donor. The chain uses TRBV4-2 and TRBJ1-1, with a tentative D call TRBD1 (5 bases). The source is a woman aged 60-75 years in good health. The sample comprised blood. CDR3 in amino acids: CASSQGLPNWNTEAFF. CDR3 bases: TGTGCCAGCAGCCAGGGGCTTCCGAACTGGAACACTGAAGCTTTCTTT.